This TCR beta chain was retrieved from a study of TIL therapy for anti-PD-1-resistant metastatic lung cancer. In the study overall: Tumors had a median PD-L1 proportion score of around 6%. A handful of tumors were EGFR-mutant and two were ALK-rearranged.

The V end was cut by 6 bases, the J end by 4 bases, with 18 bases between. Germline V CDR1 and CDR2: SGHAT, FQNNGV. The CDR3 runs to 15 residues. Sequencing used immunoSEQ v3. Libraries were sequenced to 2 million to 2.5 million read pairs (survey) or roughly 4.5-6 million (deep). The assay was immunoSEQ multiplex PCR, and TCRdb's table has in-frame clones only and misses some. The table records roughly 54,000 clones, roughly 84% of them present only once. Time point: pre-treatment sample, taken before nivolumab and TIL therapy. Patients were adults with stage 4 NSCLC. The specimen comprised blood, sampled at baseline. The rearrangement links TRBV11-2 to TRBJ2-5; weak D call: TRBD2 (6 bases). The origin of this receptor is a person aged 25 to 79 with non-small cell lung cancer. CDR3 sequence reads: CASRGTWEVGETQYF. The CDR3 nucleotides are TGTGCCAGCAGGGGAACCTGGGAGGTGGGAGAGACCCAGTACTTC.